This T cell receptor (beta chain) was identified during a study of blood T cell repertoires in COVID-19. Study information: COVID-19 samples from acute and convalescent phases originated in the United States, Italy and Spain.

The ends lost 4 bases at V and 5 bases at J; junction bases unmatched: 8. This CDR3 has 15 amino acids. CDR1 SGDLS and CDR2 YYNGEE come from the germline V gene. Assay: immunoSEQ multiplex PCR; the TCRdb copy retains only in-frame clones and omits some. The data hold 200,000 to 250,000 clones, with 70% to 85% observed a single time. Sequenced material: peripheral blood. The clonotype comes from a woman aged 80 or over with acute or convalescent COVID-19. The genes are TRBV9 and TRBJ2-2; TRBD1 matches at 7 bases. DNA of the CDR3: TGTGCCAGCAGCCTCCGACAGGGTGAGACCGGGGAGCTGTTTTTT. It specifies CASSLRQGETGELFF.